This T cell receptor beta chain was identified in a study of blood T cell repertoires in COVID-19. Whole-study context: Acute and convalescent COVID-19 samples came from the United States, Italy and Spain. Nucleic acid was either cDNA or gDNA, and it came from T cells, B-cell-depleted T cells, or PBMCs.

The V gene's germline CDR1 is MNHNY and CDR2 SVGAGI (reference sequence). The ends were cut back, 4 bases at V and 10 bases at J, with 14 bases in the middle. The CDR3 consists of 14 residues. Original data processing: Amplifying reference gene primers gave estimates of nucleated cell counts. Clones were read by immunoSEQ multiplex PCR, and TCRdb kept only the in-frame ones, dropping some. For V, J and clone size, that table is used; D and trimming come from the DNA. Of 120,000 or so clones listed, approximately 87% are singletons. The TCR originated in a woman aged 70-85 years with acute or convalescent COVID-19. The chain employs TRBV6-6 and TRBJ1-6, with D unclear. Sequenced: peripheral blood. In DNA, the CDR3 is TGTGCCAGCAGTTCCCGGGCCCGAGGGTCACCCCTCCACTTT. Its protein is CASSSRARGSPLHF.